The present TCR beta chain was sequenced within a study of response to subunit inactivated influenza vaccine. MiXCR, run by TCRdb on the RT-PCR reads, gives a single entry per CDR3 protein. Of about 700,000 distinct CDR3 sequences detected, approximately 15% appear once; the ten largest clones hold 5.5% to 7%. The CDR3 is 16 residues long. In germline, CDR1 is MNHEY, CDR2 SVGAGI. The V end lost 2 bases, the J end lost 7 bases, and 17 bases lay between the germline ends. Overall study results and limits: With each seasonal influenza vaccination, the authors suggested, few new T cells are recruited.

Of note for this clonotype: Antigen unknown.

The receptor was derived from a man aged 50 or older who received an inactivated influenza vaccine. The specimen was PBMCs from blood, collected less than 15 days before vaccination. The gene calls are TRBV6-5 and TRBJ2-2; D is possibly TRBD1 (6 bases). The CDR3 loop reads CASSYRQVSMGGELFF. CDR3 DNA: TGTGCCAGCAGTTACCGACAGGTTTCTATGGGCGGGGAGCTGTTTTTT.